Below are 20 T cell receptor beta chains sequenced from a single sample in a study of cytomegalovirus exposure and HLA in healthy donors. The assay was immunoSEQ multiplex PCR, and TCRdb's table has in-frame clones only and misses some. The data contain around 150,000 clones, roughly nine tenths of them singletons. The sample taken for sequencing was PBMCs. The source is a woman aged 18-29 years in good health and CMV-seropositive.

This clone was seen only a few times. The chain employs TRBV2 and TRBJ2-7; D possibly corresponds to TRBD2 (5 bases). The CDR3 spans 13 residues. The V and J ends lost 5 bases and 2 bases respectively, with 10 bases between them. Germline V gene sequence: CDR1 SNHLY, CDR2 FYNNEI. CDR3 sequence (DNA): TGTGCCAGCAGTCCCGAGGGCCCCTACGAGCAGTACTTC. It translates to CASSPEGPYEQYF.

The chain links TRBV19 to TRBJ1-5; D is uncertain. Germline CDR1 and CDR2: LNHDA and SQIVND (reference sequence). The CDR3 is 12 residues long. V was trimmed by 6 bases and J by 4 bases, leaving 7 bases between them. The CDR3 loop reads CASRGRNQPQHF. CDR3 DNA: TGTGCCAGTAGGGGCCGAAATCAGCCCCAGCATTTT.

This clone was counted once. J is TRBJ2-7 and V is TRBV14, with 9 bases fitting TRBD2. The CDR3 has 15 residues. CDR1 is SGHDN and CDR2 is FVKESK in the germline V gene. Trimming at V came to 4 bases and at J to 0 bases, leaving 4 bases not matched to a gene. In DNA form, the CDR3 reads TGTGCCAGCAGCCGTGCTAGCGGGGTCTCCTACGAGCAGTACTTC. It translates to CASSRASGVSYEQYF.

The chain links TRBV7-2 to TRBJ2-3, with TRBD1 matching 7 bases. This CDR3 region has 14 residues. V gave up 4 bases and J gave up 5 bases; unmatched junction bases: 6. Looked up from germline, CDR1 is SGHTA and CDR2 is FQGNSA. DNA for the CDR3: TGTGCCAGCAGCTCCCTAGGACAGGTAGATACGCAGTATTTT. This codes for CASSSLGQVDTQYF.

This chain connects TRBV27 to TRBJ1-4; TRBD1 agrees at 8 bases. The CDR3 runs to 16 residues. V gave up 6 bases and J gave up 4 bases; unmatched junction bases: 10. CDR1 MNHEY and CDR2 SMNVEV come from the germline V gene (reference sequence). Written as DNA, the CDR3 is TGTGCCAGCAGCACCGCCGGGACAGGCCGTAATGAAAAACTGTTTTTT. Translated: CASSTAGTGRNEKLFF.

The chain is built from TRBV5-1 and TRBJ1-1, with 7 bases lining up with TRBD1. J lost 5 bases, V lost 2 bases, and 3 bases had no gene match. Germline V gene sequence: CDR1 SGHRS, CDR2 YFSETQ. The CDR3 totals 13 residues. The CDR3 is CASSLQGLTEAFF. For the CDR3, the DNA is TGCGCCAGCAGCTTACAGGGGTTAACTGAAGCTTTCTTT. Variable domain in full (rest from reference TRBV5-1 and TRBJ1-1): KAGVTQTPRYLIKTRGQQVTLSCSPISGHRSVSWYQQTPGQGLQFLFEYFSETQRNKGNFPGRFSGRQFSNSRSEMNVSTLELGDSALYLCASSLQGLTEAFFGQGTRLTVV.

The CDR3 region is CASSFRVYEQFF. For the CDR3, the DNA is TGCGCCAGCAGCTTCAGGGTATATGAGCAGTTCTTC. The chain recombines TRBV5-1 with TRBJ2-1, with TRBD1 as a possible D gene (5 bases). CDR3 length: 12 residues. CDR1 and CDR2 from the germline V gene are SGHRS and YFSETQ. V lost 2 bases, J lost 8 bases, and 8 bases lay in between.

The rearrangement links TRBV7-9 to TRBJ2-1, with 7 bases that match TRBD1. V was clipped by 7 bases and J by 5 bases; unmatched bases: 20. Germline values: CDR1 SEHNR, CDR2 FQNEAQ (reference sequence). This CDR3 is built from 18 residues. The chain's CDR3 is CASNTYTRTGRLDNEQFF. CDR3 nucleotide sequence: TGTGCCAGCAACACTTACACCCGGACAGGCAGGTTGGACAATGAGCAGTTCTTC.

V is TRBV10-2 and J is TRBJ1-4; D uncertain. Trimming left V 0 bases short and J 6 bases short, with 17 bases between. CDR3 size: 17 residues. CDR1 WSHSY and CDR2 SAAADI come from the germline V gene. The CDR3 bases are TGCGCCAGCAGTGAGTCCCTACTGGACGGGAGCCATGAAAAACTGTTTTTT. Translating it yields CASSESLLDGSHEKLFF.

The chain links TRBV7-2 to TRBJ2-3; D perhaps matches TRBD2 (6 bases). CDR1 and CDR2 (germline): SGHTA, FQGNSA. V dropped 1 base and J dropped 3 bases, with 11 bases sitting between them. This CDR3 is built from 15 residues. The CDR3 protein is CASSLERATTDTQYF. The CDR3 DNA follows: TGTGCCAGCAGCTTAGAGCGGGCTACTACAGATACGCAGTATTTT.

Here the CDR3 DNA reads TGTGCCAGCAGCGCCCTCGGGACAGCTTACAATGAGCAGTTCTTC. It yields the protein CASSALGTAYNEQFF. The V gene is TRBV13, the J gene TRBJ2-1, with 7 bases aligning to TRBD1. The CDR3 is 15 residues long. V lost 5 bases, J lost 4 bases, and 8 bases stayed unmatched. Germline V lookup: CDR1 PRHDT, CDR2 FYEKMQ (reference sequence). The full variable domain, with the rest looked up from reference TRBV13 and TRBJ2-1, is AAGVIQSPRHLIKEKRETATLKCYPIPRHDTVYWYQQGPGQDPQFLISFYEKMQSDKGSIPDRFSAQQFSDYHSELNMSSLELGDSALYFCASSALGTAYNEQFFGPGTRLTVL.

The chain links TRBV28 to TRBJ2-1, with 10 bases lining up with TRBD2. The CDR3 covers 18 residues. After removal of 1 base from V and 8 bases from J, the junction contained 14 bases not matched to a gene. CDR1 MDHEN and CDR2 SYDVKM come from the germline V gene. The CDR3 reads CASSLSTGGSGRADEQFF. The CDR3 coding sequence is TGTGCCAGCAGTTTATCAACGGGAGGGAGCGGGAGGGCGGATGAGCAGTTCTTC.

The J gene is TRBJ2-5, the V gene TRBV19; D remains ambiguous. CDR3 length: 13 residues. The ends were cut back, 7 bases at V and 1 base at J, with 10 bases in the middle. In germline, CDR1 is LNHDA, CDR2 SQIVND (reference sequence). DNA for the CDR3: TGTGCCAGTAAACAGAAAACCCAAGAGACCCAGTACTTC. It yields the protein CASKQKTQETQYF.

V and J are TRBV28 and TRBJ1-1; TRBD1 matches 11 bases. The V gene end was trimmed by 5 bases and the J gene end by 5 bases; junction bases not matched to a gene: 4. In germline, CDR1 is MDHEN, CDR2 SYDVKM. The CDR3 totals 14 residues. The CDR3 loop reads CASSQGQGVTEAFF. Here the CDR3 DNA reads TGTGCCAGCAGTCAGGGACAGGGGGTAACTGAAGCTTTCTTT.

Concerning this clone itself: Within the sample, other DNA sequences also encode this same CDR3. The chain joins TRBV20-1 to TRBJ2-3; D gene unclear. Germline-derived CDR1 and CDR2 are DFQATT and SNEGSKA (reference sequence). With 3 bases removed from V and 6 bases from J, the gap between germline ends came to 4 bases. CDR3 length: 10 residues. This CDR3 is CSASRDTQYF. Written as DNA, the CDR3 is TGCAGTGCTAGCCGTGATACGCAGTATTTT.

The rearrangement uses TRBV21-1 and TRBJ2-1; the table assigns TRBD2, which was not confirmed against the DNA. TRBV21-1 is deemed a pseudogene. The CDR3 is 18 residues long. CDR3 bases: TGTGCCAGCAGCAAATTCGGGCGGGGCCGAAGACAATACAATGAGCAGTTCTTC. It specifies CASSKFGRGRRQYNEQFF.

The chain employs TRBV19 and TRBJ2-5; 7 positions agree with TRBD2. V lost 8 bases, J lost 5 bases, and 8 bases stayed unmatched. This CDR3 spans 13 amino acids. Germline CDR1 is LNHDA and CDR2 is SQIVND (reference sequence). The CDR3 DNA reads TGTGCCAGTCAGGAGGTGGGAGGGGAGACCCAGTACTTC. The encoded protein is CASQEVGGETQYF.

This chain uses TRBV18 with TRBJ2-1; 10 nucleotides line up with TRBD2. This CDR3 has 18 residues. J gave up 3 bases and V 0 bases, and 8 bases lay outside the gene matches. Germline V lookup: CDR1 KGHSH, CDR2 LQKENI. The CDR3 here is CASSPPVLAGVGYNEQFF. For the CDR3, the DNA is TGTGCCAGCTCACCACCAGTCCTAGCGGGAGTCGGCTACAATGAGCAGTTCTTC.

To note about this clone: Germline and junction disagree at one end, which may indicate a read error. The rearrangement links TRBV5-1 to TRBJ1-2; 7 positions match TRBD1. Looked up from germline, CDR1 is SGHRS and CDR2 is YFSETQ. The CDR3 contains 13 residues. CDR3 amino acids: CASSLAKGASYPF. DNA of the CDR3: TGCGCCAGCAGCTTGGCCAAGGGGGCCAGTTACCCCTTC.

CDR3: CASGPGQGIGNEQFF. Written as DNA, the CDR3 is TGTGCCAGCGGACCAGGACAGGGGATTGGCAATGAGCAGTTCTTC. V and J are TRBV6-6 and TRBJ2-1, with 9 positions matching TRBD1. There are 15 residues in the CDR3. Losses at the gene ends were 8 bases for V and 6 bases for J; bases not matched to a gene: 11. In germline, CDR1 is MNHNY, CDR2 SVGAGI (reference sequence).